This passage covers 19 T cell receptor beta chains from one sample sequenced in a study of cytomegalovirus exposure and HLA in healthy donors. The PCR made use of 60 Vbeta and 13 Jbeta primers. Assay used: immunoSEQ multiplex PCR; TCRdb lists only in-frame clones, some missing. The table lists approximately 99,000 clones, around 85% of them singletons. The source material was PBMCs. Source of these receptors: a man aged 35 to 55 in good health and CMV-seropositive.

To note about this clone: The sample contains more than one DNA sequence encoding this CDR3. V and J are TRBV30 and TRBJ2-5; D not certain. The CDR3 covers 13 residues. The ends were cut back, 0 bases at V and 2 bases at J, with 7 bases in the middle. CDR1 GTSNPN and CDR2 SVGIG come from the germline V gene (reference sequence). CDR3 sequence: CAWSVRVQETQYF. The CDR3 nucleotides are TGTGCCTGGAGTGTTCGCGTTCAAGAGACCCAGTACTTC.

This sequence joins TRBV11-2 and TRBJ2-3, with D tentatively TRBD2 (6 bases). The CDR3 has 13 residues. The V and J ends lost 3 bases and 5 bases respectively, with 9 bases between them. CDR1 SGHAT and CDR2 FQNNGV come from the germline V gene. CDR3 in amino acids: CASSFWRGDTQYF. CDR3 nucleotide sequence: TGTGCCAGCAGCTTCTGGCGGGGAGATACGCAGTATTTT.

This sequence joins TRBV7-2 and TRBJ1-5; weak D call: TRBD1 (6 bases). From germline, CDR1 is SGHTA and CDR2 FQGNSA. V was shortened by 2 bases and J by 7 bases, with 15 bases between the two germline ends. The CDR3 loop spans 15 amino acids. CDR3: CASSLMRGGRQPQHF. The CDR3 DNA is TGTGCCAGCAGCTTAATGAGAGGGGGTAGGCAGCCCCAGCATTTT.

The gene calls are TRBV5-1 and TRBJ1-1; D gene ambiguous. Trimming removed 0 bases from V and 3 bases from J, with 6 bases in between. This CDR3 region has 13 residues. CDR1 and CDR2 (germline): SGHRS, YFSETQ. The CDR3 loop reads CASSLGRDTEAFF. CDR3 coding DNA: TGCGCCAGCAGCTTGGGACGGGACACTGAAGCTTTCTTT. Based on the CDR3 plus reference TRBV5-1 and TRBJ1-1, the full variable domain is KAGVTQTPRYLIKTRGQQVTLSCSPISGHRSVSWYQQTPGQGLQFLFEYFSETQRNKGNFPGRFSGRQFSNSRSEMNVSTLELGDSALYLCASSLGRDTEAFFGQGTRLTVV.

The CDR3 loop reads CASSLWLAGGNEQYF. Here the CDR3 DNA reads TGTGCCAGCAGCTTGTGGCTAGCGGGAGGAAACGAGCAGTACTTC. J is TRBJ2-7 and V is TRBV5-5, with TRBD2 matching 11 bases. V lost 1 base, J lost 5 bases, and 5 bases stayed unmatched. Germline V gene data show CDR1 as SGHKS and CDR2 as YYEKEE (reference sequence). The CDR3 sequence is 15 residues long.

In this sample, this clone turned up a few times. CDR3 sequence: CASSYLDGWQETQYF. DNA of the CDR3: TGTGCCAGCAGTTACTTAGATGGTTGGCAAGAGACCCAGTACTTC. V is TRBV6-5 and J is TRBJ2-5; no reliable D call. V lost 1 base and J lost 2, with 11 bases in between. Germline V lookup: CDR1 MNHEY, CDR2 SVGAGI. The CDR3 is 15 residues long.

The chain carries TRBV28 and TRBJ1-1; no clear D gene. From germline, CDR1 is MDHEN and CDR2 SYDVKM. Trimming pared 1 base from V and 1 base from J, leaving 7 bases between. This CDR3 spans 14 amino acids. CDR3 sequence: CASSLFSQNTEAFF. CDR3 DNA sequence: TGTGCCAGCAGTTTATTTTCCCAGAACACTGAAGCTTTCTTT.

This clone was detected a few times. The chain has TRBV7-3 and TRBJ2-4, with 11 bases fitting TRBD2. The germline V gene encodes CDR1 SGHTA and CDR2 FQGTGA. Trimming cost V 2 bases and J 2 bases; bases outside gene matches: 5. This CDR3 region has 17 residues. The CDR3 reads CASSLFSGGAPKNIQYF. CDR3 coding DNA: TGTGCCAGCAGCTTATTTAGCGGGGGGGCCCCCAAAAACATTCAGTACTTC.

The V and J genes are TRBV6-5 and TRBJ1-4; D is possibly TRBD1 (6 bases). Germline V gives CDR1 MNHEY, CDR2 SVGAGI. The CDR3 totals 13 residues. The germline V and J ends were trimmed by 5 bases and 8 bases, with 12 bases remaining between them. CDR3 protein: CASSHRVGEKLFF. The CDR3 region has the DNA TGTGCCAGCAGTCACAGGGTGGGGGAAAAACTGTTTTTT.

Concerning this clone: At the DNA level, this CDR3 is encoded by other sequences in the same sample as well. This rearrangement joins TRBV19 to TRBJ2-1, with 7 bases lining up with TRBD1. Germline loops: CDR1 LNHDA, CDR2 SQIVND (reference sequence). The CDR3 runs to 13 residues. The V gene end was trimmed by 3 bases and the J gene end by 5 bases; junction bases not matched to a gene: 1. The CDR3 loop reads CASSIDRDNEQFF. In DNA, the CDR3 is TGTGCCAGTAGTATCGACAGGGACAATGAGCAGTTCTTC.

The chain couples TRBV2 to TRBJ1-4; weak D call: TRBD1 (6 bases). Germline lookup yields CDR1 SNHLY and CDR2 FYNNEI. This CDR3 has 16 residues. Trimming shortened V by 4 bases and J by 0 bases, and 12 bases separated the two germline ends. CDR3 bases: TGTGCCAGCAGTGCCAGGACAGATGCAACTAATGAAAAACTGTTTTTT. Protein product: CASSARTDATNEKLFF.

Of note for this clone: Other DNA sequences in the sample encode the same CDR3. This chain links TRBV18 with TRBJ1-2; D remains ambiguous. This CDR3 comprises 12 residues. CDR1 and CDR2 (germline): KGHSH, LQKENI. The germline V and J ends were trimmed by 0 bases and 8 bases, with 7 bases remaining between them. The CDR3 loop is CASSPPAGGYTF. In DNA, the CDR3 is TGTGCCAGCTCACCACCGGCGGGCGGCTACACCTTC.

This chain links TRBV18 with TRBJ1-2, with TRBD1 as a possible D gene (5 bases). The V end lost 2 bases, the J end lost 4 bases, and 8 bases lay between the germline ends. The CDR3 runs 13 residues. Germline V gene sequence: CDR1 KGHSH, CDR2 LQKENI. The CDR3 loop reads CASSPDSSYGYTF. CDR3 bases: TGTGCCAGCTCACCAGACAGTTCCTATGGCTACACCTTC.

Remarks on this clone: Compared with germline, one end of the junction differs, possibly owing to a read error. The V gene is TRBV6-5, the J gene TRBJ1-1; 7 nucleotides agree with TRBD1. Per germline, CDR1 MNHEY and CDR2 SVGAGI. CDR3 length equals 14 residues. As DNA, the CDR3 is TGTGCCAGCAGCCAGATCGACAGGGCTACTGATGCTTTCTTT. Translating gives CASSQIDRATDAFF.

The J gene is TRBJ1-1, the V gene TRBV5-1; D is unresolved. CDR3 length: 14 amino acids. V gave up 5 bases and J gave up 0 bases, with 11 bases separating them. CDR1 SGHRS and CDR2 YFSETQ come from the germline V gene. The CDR3 is CASRVDTVNTEAFF. The CDR3 DNA is TGCGCCAGCAGAGTAGACACCGTGAACACTGAAGCTTTCTTT.

This clone was detected once. This chain connects TRBV7-3 to TRBJ2-3; perhaps TRBD2 as D (6 bases). V was pared by 4 bases and J by 0 bases, with 17 bases between. In germline, CDR1 is SGHTA, CDR2 FQGTGA. This CDR3 is built from 17 residues. CDR3 loop: CASSSGYRGSSTDTQYF. Written as DNA, the CDR3 is TGTGCCAGCAGCTCGGGATATCGGGGGAGTAGCACAGATACGCAGTATTTT.

This clone was counted once. The chain is built from TRBV5-4 and TRBJ1-1; perhaps TRBD1 as D (5 bases). The germline gives CDR1 SGHNT, CDR2 YYREEE (reference sequence). CDR3 length: 13 residues. V lost 3 bases to trimming and J lost 7 bases, with 13 bases between them. CDR3 loop: CASSSRDQFEAFF. As DNA, the CDR3 is TGTGCCAGCAGCTCCAGGGATCAGTTTGAAGCTTTCTTT.

This chain connects TRBV19 to TRBJ1-2; D not resolved. Trimming cost V 5 bases and J 5 bases, with 6 bases left between them. The CDR3 runs to 11 residues. Germline V gene lookup returns CDR1 LNHDA and CDR2 SQIVND (reference sequence). The CDR3: CASSLRYGYTF. In DNA form, the CDR3 reads TGTGCCAGTAGTCTGAGGTATGGCTACACCTTC.

The chain employs TRBV5-4 and TRBJ1-1, with no clear D. The germline V gene encodes CDR1 SGHNT and CDR2 YYREEE (reference sequence). This CDR3 has 12 residues. Trimming removed 0 bases at V and 7 bases at J, with 7 bases between. CDR3 sequence reads: CASSLDGLEAFF. In DNA, the CDR3 is TGTGCCAGCAGCTTGGATGGGCTTGAAGCTTTCTTT.